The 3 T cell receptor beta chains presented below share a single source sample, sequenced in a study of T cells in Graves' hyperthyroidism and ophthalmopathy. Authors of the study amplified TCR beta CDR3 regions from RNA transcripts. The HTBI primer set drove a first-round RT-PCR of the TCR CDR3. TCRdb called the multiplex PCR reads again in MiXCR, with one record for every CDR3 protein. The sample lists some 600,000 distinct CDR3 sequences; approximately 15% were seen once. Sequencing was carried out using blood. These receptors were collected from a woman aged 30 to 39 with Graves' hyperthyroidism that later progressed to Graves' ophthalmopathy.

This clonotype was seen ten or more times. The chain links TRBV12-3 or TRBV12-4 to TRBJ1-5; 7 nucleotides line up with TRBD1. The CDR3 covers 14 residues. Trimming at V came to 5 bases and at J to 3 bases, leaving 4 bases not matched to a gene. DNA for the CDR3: TGTGCCAGCAGTCACACAGGGGACAATCAGCCCCAGCATTTT. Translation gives CASSHTGDNQPQHF.

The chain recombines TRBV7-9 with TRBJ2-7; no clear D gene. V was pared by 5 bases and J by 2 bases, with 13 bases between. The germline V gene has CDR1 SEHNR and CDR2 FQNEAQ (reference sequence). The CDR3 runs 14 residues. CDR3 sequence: CASSLPVRPYEQYF. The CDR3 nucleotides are TGTGCCAGCAGCCTGCCGGTCAGGCCCTACGAGCAGTACTTC.

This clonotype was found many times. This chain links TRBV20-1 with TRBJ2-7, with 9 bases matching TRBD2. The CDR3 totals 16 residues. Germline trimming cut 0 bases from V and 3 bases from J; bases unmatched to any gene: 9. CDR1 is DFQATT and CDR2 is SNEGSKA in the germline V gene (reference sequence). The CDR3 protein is CSAREETSGPYYEQYF. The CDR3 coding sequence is TGCAGTGCTAGAGAGGAAACTAGCGGGCCATACTACGAGCAGTACTTC.